These 17 T cell receptor beta chains originate from one sample sequenced in a study of cytomegalovirus exposure and HLA in healthy donors. The PCR ran on 60 Vbeta and 13 Jbeta primers. Using immunoSEQ multiplex PCR, the repertoire was profiled, and TCRdb retains in-frame clones only, with some absent. Among some 130,000 clones listed, approximately 71% were seen once. Sequenced input: PBMCs. The receptor source for this set is a man younger than 40 in good health and CMV-seronegative.

The J gene is TRBJ2-3, the V gene TRBV29-1; 8 bases agree with TRBD2. The germline V gene has CDR1 SQVTM and CDR2 ANQGSEA. The ends lost 2 bases at V and 2 bases at J; junction bases unmatched: 6. The CDR3 contains 15 residues. The CDR3: CSVEYLAGNTDTQYF. For the CDR3, the DNA is TGCAGCGTTGAATACTTAGCGGGAAACACAGATACGCAGTATTTT.

The rearrangement uses TRBV12-5 and TRBJ2-1; TRBD2 matches at 11 bases. Germline CDR1 is LGHNT and CDR2 is FRNRAP. The CDR3 loop spans 17 amino acids. The junction had 8 bases not matched to a gene; V was cut back by 0 bases and J by 7 bases. Written as DNA, the CDR3 is TGTGCTAGTGGTTTGGTAGGATTAGCGGGAGGGCCAAATGAGCAGTTCTTC. Its protein product is CASGLVGLAGGPNEQFF.

V and J are TRBV7-6 and TRBJ2-1; D is ambiguous. CDR3 length: 11 residues. V lost 1 base and J lost 12, with 7 bases in between. Germline V gene data show CDR1 as SGHVS and CDR2 as FNYEAQ. CDR3 coding DNA: TGTGCCAGCAGCTTAGGGAGTGGGCAGTTCTTC. Amino acids: CASSLGSGQFF. The whole variable domain, remainder taken from reference TRBV7-6 and TRBJ2-1, is GAGVSQSPRYKVTKRGQDVALRCDPISGHVSLYWYRQALGQGPEFLTYFNYEAQQDKSGLPNDRFSAERPEGSISTLTIQRTEQRDSAMYRCASSLGSGQFFGPGTRLTVL.

This clone was detected a few times. Other DNA sequences in this sample translate to the same CDR3. V gene TRBV29-1 combines with J gene TRBJ1-3; 8 nucleotides align to TRBD1. Germline CDR1 SQVTM, CDR2 ANQGSEA. After removal of 1 base from V and 4 bases from J, the junction contained 0 bases not matched to a gene. The CDR3 contains 13 residues. CDR3 residues: CSVEGQGGNTIYF. DNA of the CDR3: TGCAGCGTTGAAGGACAGGGGGGAAACACCATATATTTT.

This clone was seen only a few times. The chain couples TRBV18 to TRBJ2-5; no reliable D call. Trimming removed 0 bases at V and 2 bases at J, with 4 bases between. Germline V gene lookup returns CDR1 KGHSH and CDR2 LQKENI. CDR3 length: 13 amino acids. The CDR3 nucleotides are TGTGCCAGCTCACCACCCCTGCAAGAGACCCAGTACTTC. This codes for CASSPPLQETQYF.

This sequence joins TRBV2 and TRBJ1-4; 11 nucleotides match TRBD1. Germline CDR1 is SNHLY and CDR2 is FYNNEI. V shed 6 bases and J 4 bases; nucleotides not matched to a gene: 4. This CDR3 region has 15 residues. CDR3 nucleotide sequence: TGTGCCAGCAGCGGACAGGGGGCCCGTAATGAAAAACTGTTTTTT. Amino acids: CASSGQGARNEKLFF.

The rearrangement joins TRBV5-1 to TRBJ1-1, with no clear D. The CDR3 length is 15 residues. V was shortened by 4 bases and J by 0 bases, with 13 bases between the two germline ends. CDR1 is SGHRS, CDR2 YFSETQ, per germline. The CDR3 DNA sequence: TGCGCCAGCAGCGCCTATGACACCATGAACACTGAAGCTTTCTTT. Translated: CASSAYDTMNTEAFF.

The chain joins TRBV2 to TRBJ1-5, with TRBD1 matching over 8 bases. Trimming took 4 bases from V and 3 from J; bases not matched to a gene: 2. Germline lookup yields CDR1 SNHLY and CDR2 FYNNEI. The CDR3 sequence is 14 residues long. The CDR3 bases are TGTGCCAGCAGTGCAGGGGGCTACAATCAGCCCCAGCATTTT. Its protein product is CASSAGGYNQPQHF.

The chain couples TRBV11-3 to TRBJ2-2, with 14 positions matching TRBD2. V trimming: 5 bases; J trimming: 4 bases; junction bases outside the gene matches: 9. CDR3 length equals 18 residues. The germline V gene encodes CDR1 SGHNT and CDR2 YENEEA. CDR3 protein: CASSQQAGTSGGTGELFF. In DNA form, the CDR3 reads TGTGCCAGCAGCCAGCAAGCCGGGACTAGCGGGGGCACCGGGGAGCTGTTTTTT.

This sequence joins TRBV6-1 and TRBJ1-2, with D unresolved. V was cut by 4 bases and J by 3 bases, with 9 bases left in between. The CDR3 covers 13 residues. Germline V gene data show CDR1 as MNHNS and CDR2 as SASEGT. The CDR3 sequence is CASSVSGYYGYTF. CDR3 sequence (DNA): TGTGCCAGCAGTGTATCGGGATACTATGGCTACACCTTC.

This chain connects TRBV27 to TRBJ2-3; 8 bases agree with TRBD1. V lost 4 bases to trimming and J lost 2 bases; unmatched junction nucleotides: 5. CDR1 MNHEY and CDR2 SMNVEV come from the germline V gene (reference sequence). The CDR3 loop spans 15 amino acids. The CDR3 DNA reads TGTGCCAGCAGTTGGTGGGACAGGTTCACAGATACGCAGTATTTT. The encoded protein is CASSWWDRFTDTQYF.

This rearrangement joins TRBV5-1 to TRBJ2-7, with TRBD1 identical over 10 bases. J gave up 2 bases and V 3 bases, and 2 bases lay outside the gene matches. Per the germline V gene, CDR1 is SGHRS and CDR2 is YFSETQ. The CDR3 has 14 amino acids. The CDR3 here is CASSWGQGPYEQYF. CDR3 in DNA: TGCGCCAGCAGCTGGGGACAGGGGCCCTACGAGCAGTACTTC.

The V and J genes are TRBV11-3 and TRBJ2-7; possible D gene TRBD2, 6 bases. Between the trimmed V and J ends, which lost 1 base and 2 bases, there was a span of 9 bases. The germline gives CDR1 SGHNT, CDR2 YENEEA. The CDR3 consists of 14 residues. The CDR3 sequence: CASSLVASAYEQYF. The CDR3 nucleotides read TGTGCCAGCAGCTTAGTGGCTAGCGCCTACGAGCAGTACTTC.

The chain carries TRBV9 and TRBJ1-1; TRBD1 matches at 9 bases. Germline V lookup: CDR1 SGDLS, CDR2 YYNGEE. The ends lost 0 bases at V and 4 bases at J; junction bases unmatched: 4. The CDR3 loop spans 15 amino acids. CDR3 DNA sequence: TGTGCCAGCAGCGTAGGGACAGGGGCGACCACTGAAGCTTTCTTT. It yields the protein CASSVGTGATTEAFF. Drawing the rest from reference TRBV9 and TRBJ1-1, the complete variable domain is DSGVTQTPKHLITATGQRVTLRCSPRSGDLSVYWYQQSLDQGLQFLIQYYNGEERAKGNILERFSAQQFPDLHSELNLSSLELGDSALYFCASSVGTGATTEAFFGQGTRLTVV.

The chain links TRBV5-1 to TRBJ2-5; D not certain. CDR1 SGHRS and CDR2 YFSETQ come from the germline V gene. Trimming took off 1 base at V and 1 base at J, with 5 bases between the two ends. There are 13 residues in the CDR3. The CDR3 sequence: CASSLTIQETQYF. In nucleotides, the CDR3 is TGCGCCAGCAGCTTGACTATCCAAGAGACCCAGTACTTC. Together with reference TRBV5-1 and TRBJ2-5, the CDR3 gives the full variable domain: KAGVTQTPRYLIKTRGQQVTLSCSPISGHRSVSWYQQTPGQGLQFLFEYFSETQRNKGNFPGRFSGRQFSNSRSEMNVSTLELGDSALYLCASSLTIQETQYFGPGTRLLVL.

This chain joins TRBV2 and TRBJ2-1; perhaps TRBD1 as D (6 bases). V was trimmed by 3 bases and J by 5 bases, leaving 14 bases between them. Germline CDR1 reads SNHLY; CDR2 reads FYNNEI. The CDR3 is 15 residues long. The DNA for the CDR3 is TGTGCCAGCAGTGATAAGGCAGGGACAAACAATGAGCAGTTCTTC. Translation: CASSDKAGTNNEQFF.

This clone appeared a few times. The chain recombines TRBV28 with TRBJ2-5, with a tentative D call TRBD2 (6 bases). The CDR3 loop spans 15 amino acids. Per germline, CDR1 MDHEN and CDR2 SYDVKM. V was clipped by 7 bases and J by 5 bases, with 20 bases between them. The CDR3 spells CASMDEPNRGETQYF. For the CDR3, the DNA is TGTGCCAGCATGGATGAACCGAACCGGGGGGAGACCCAGTACTTC. Variable domain in full (rest from reference TRBV28 and TRBJ2-5): DVKVTQSSRYLVKRTGEKVFLECVQDMDHENMFWYRQDPGLGLRLIYFSYDVKMKEKGDIPEGYSVSREKKERFSLILESASTNQTSMYLCASMDEPNRGETQYFGPGTRLLVL.